Shown below are 22 T cell receptor beta chains from a single sample sequenced in a study of T cell changes during pregnancy in multiple sclerosis. Some clones are missing from TCRdb's copy, which holds only in-frame ones; the method was immunoSEQ multiplex PCR. The sample lists around 59,000 clones, over 80% occurring once. Sample: CD4+ T cells from peripheral blood mononuclear cells, taken in the first trimester of pregnancy. The receptors stem from a female donor with multiple sclerosis, enrolled in a pregnancy study.

V and J are TRBV4-3 and TRBJ1-2; unclear D gene. The germline gives CDR1 LGHNA, CDR2 YSLEER. With 0 bases removed from V and 7 bases from J, the gap between germline ends came to 12 bases. The CDR3 extends over 14 amino acids. CDR3 sequence (DNA): TGCGCCAGCAGCCAAGATACAGTAGTAGGTGGCTACACCTTC. Protein: CASSQDTVVGGYTF.

V is TRBV5-4 and J is TRBJ1-2; D call uncertain. Germline V gene data show CDR1 as SGHNT and CDR2 as YYREEE (reference sequence). CDR3 length: 12 residues. Trimming took 1 base from V and 6 from J, leaving 7 bases between them. As DNA, the CDR3 is TGTGCCAGCAGCTTGTGGCAGAATGGCTACACCTTC. Translation: CASSLWQNGYTF.

The V and J genes are TRBV5-1 and TRBJ2-5; tentatively, D is TRBD1 (5 bases). This CDR3 region has 16 residues. V gave up 3 bases and J gave up 5 bases, with 20 bases separating them. Germline loops: CDR1 SGHRS, CDR2 YFSETQ. CDR3 residues: CASSSLTAQGKETQYF. In nucleotides, the CDR3 is TGCGCCAGCAGCTCTCTTACCGCTCAGGGTAAGGAGACCCAGTACTTC.

This chain connects TRBV6-6 to TRBJ2-5; D not certain. With 7 bases removed from V and 2 bases from J, the gap between germline ends came to 14 bases. Germline CDR1 MNHNY, CDR2 SVGAGI (reference sequence). CDR3 size: 14 residues. CDR3 loop: CASTRVAVQETQYF. For the CDR3, the DNA is TGTGCCAGCACCCGGGTGGCAGTTCAAGAGACCCAGTACTTC.

The chain recombines TRBV4-1 with TRBJ2-5; the match to TRBD2 covers 9 bases. With V trimmed by 0 bases and J by 2 bases, 4 bases remained unmatched. The germline V gene encodes CDR1 MGHRA and CDR2 YSYEKL. The CDR3 length is 16 residues. The CDR3 coding sequence is TGCGCCAGCAGCCAAGAAGGAGCGGGGGGTCAAGAGACCCAGTACTTC. Its translation is CASSQEGAGGQETQYF.

This chain joins TRBV4-3 and TRBJ2-2; 7 bases fit TRBD2. J lost 8 bases, V lost 1 base, and 1 base had no gene match. CDR3 length equals 13 residues. In germline, CDR1 is LGHNA, CDR2 YSLEER. This CDR3 is CASSQVGRGELFF. The CDR3 bases are TGCGCCAGCAGCCAAGTCGGGAGGGGGGAGCTGTTTTTT.

The CDR3 loop reads CASSETGTGWGNEQFF. The CDR3 coding sequence is TGTGCCAGCAGTGAAACTGGGACAGGGTGGGGCAATGAGCAGTTCTTC. The rearrangement links TRBV6-4 to TRBJ2-1, with 9 bases matching TRBD1. Germline V gene data show CDR1 as MRHNA and CDR2 as SNTAGT. Trimming removed 3 bases from V and 6 bases from J; junction bases left unmatched: 9. The CDR3 has 16 residues.

This clone was seen just once. The chain uses TRBV15 and TRBJ1-2; TRBD1 is a possible D gene (5 bases). CDR3 size: 13 residues. Germline V gene data show CDR1 as LNHNV and CDR2 as YYDKDF (reference sequence). Trimming took off 7 bases at V and 4 bases at J, with 13 bases between the two ends. The CDR3 nucleotides are TGTGCCACCAACCCGGGGGTCGTCTATGGCTACACCTTC. Translated, it gives CATNPGVVYGYTF.

The gene calls are TRBV5-5 and TRBJ1-1; a possible D gene is TRBD1 (5 bases). With 0 bases removed from V and 8 bases from J, the gap between germline ends came to 8 bases. In germline, CDR1 is SGHKS, CDR2 YYEKEE (reference sequence). The CDR3 is 12 amino acids. CDR3 loop: CASSLEGWEAFF. The DNA for the CDR3 is TGTGCCAGCAGCTTGGAGGGGTGGGAAGCTTTCTTT.

The gene calls are TRBV9 and TRBJ2-1; 9 nucleotides align to TRBD2. V was clipped by 2 bases and J by 3 bases; unmatched bases: 3. Germline V gene sequence: CDR1 SGDLS, CDR2 YYNGEE. The CDR3 length is 15 residues. CDR3 nucleotide sequence: TGTGCCAGCAGCGTCCGACTAGCGGTCTACAATGAGCAGTTCTTC. This encodes CASSVRLAVYNEQFF.

This clone is a singleton in its sample. This chain uses TRBV25-1 with TRBJ2-5, with 7 bases identical to TRBD2. V dropped 4 bases and J dropped 5; count of bases not matched to a gene: 10. This CDR3 is 15 amino acids long. Germline lookup yields CDR1 MGHDK and CDR2 SYGVNS. The CDR3: CASSAPLAVVETQYF. The DNA of the CDR3 is TGTGCCAGCAGTGCGCCCCTAGCGGTGGTGGAGACCCAGTACTTC.

The chain links TRBV6-5 to TRBJ1-1; the D gene is possibly TRBD1 (5 bases). The V gene lost 2 bases and the J gene lost 8 bases, with 12 bases spanning the gap. Germline loops: CDR1 MNHEY, CDR2 SVGAGI. The CDR3 is 13 amino acids. The CDR3 sequence is CASSYRRGDEAFF. For the CDR3, the DNA is TGTGCCAGCAGTTACCGGCGGGGGGACGAAGCTTTCTTT.

V gene TRBV11-2 combines with J gene TRBJ2-7; D is possibly TRBD1 (7 bases). Germline CDR1 reads SGHAT; CDR2 reads FQNNGV. The CDR3 extends over 15 amino acids. The V end was cut by 3 bases, the J end by 1 base, with 13 bases between. The CDR3 region is CASSFAGQPSYEQYF. The CDR3 DNA sequence: TGTGCCAGCAGCTTCGCGGGACAGCCTTCCTACGAGCAGTACTTC.

V gene TRBV18 combines with J gene TRBJ2-2; TRBD2 agrees at 14 bases. V shed 1 base, J shed 0 bases, and the junction held 7 bases outside the gene matches. The germline V gene encodes CDR1 KGHSH and CDR2 LQKENI. The CDR3 extends over 20 amino acids. The CDR3 DNA sequence: TGTGCCAGCTCACCACGGACTAGCGGGGGGCCAATTACGAACACCGGGGAGCTGTTTTTT. The encoded protein is CASSPRTSGGPITNTGELFF.

The chain uses TRBV4-3 and TRBJ1-2; D is undetermined. With 0 bases removed from V and 5 bases from J, the gap between germline ends came to 10 bases. The CDR3 extends over 14 amino acids. The germline CDR1 and CDR2 sequences are LGHNA and YSLEER. CDR3 DNA: TGCGCCAGCAGCCAAGATATGCGTTCTTATGGCTACACCTTC. This encodes CASSQDMRSYGYTF.

This clone showed up just once. The chain combines TRBV2 with TRBJ1-4, with 8 bases aligning to TRBD1. Germline loops: CDR1 SNHLY, CDR2 FYNNEI. V gave up 5 bases and J gave up 7 bases; unmatched junction bases: 6. CDR3 length: 14 residues. The CDR3 is CASSYGQGGEKLFF. CDR3 nucleotide sequence: TGTGCCAGCAGTTATGGACAGGGAGGTGAAAAACTGTTTTTT.

The gene calls are TRBV5-1 and TRBJ2-7; 9 nucleotides align to TRBD1. From germline, CDR1 is SGHRS and CDR2 YFSETQ. The CDR3 spans 15 residues. Trimming at V came to 4 bases and at J to 4 bases, leaving 9 bases not matched to a gene. The CDR3 spells CASSTRQGVQYEQYF. For the CDR3, the DNA is TGCGCCAGCAGCACGAGACAGGGGGTACAGTACGAGCAGTACTTC.

The chain has TRBV7-6 and TRBJ2-7, with 12 positions matching TRBD2. Germline V lookup: CDR1 SGHVS, CDR2 FNYEAQ. Unmatched junction bases numbered 4, after V lost 3 bases and J lost 1 base. The CDR3 covers 16 residues. CDR3: CASSFLLAGGSYEQYF. CDR3 nucleotides: TGTGCCAGCAGCTTCCTACTAGCGGGGGGTTCCTACGAGCAGTACTTC.

V is TRBV30 and J is TRBJ2-7; 12 bases fit TRBD1. CDR3 size: 14 residues. V lost 2 bases and J lost 3; bases outside the gene matches: 2. The germline CDR1 and CDR2 sequences are GTSNPN and SVGIG (reference sequence). The CDR3 bases are TGTGCCTGGAGTCGGGACAGGGGGCACTACGAGCAGTACTTC. Its protein is CAWSRDRGHYEQYF.

The chain combines TRBV27 with TRBJ2-7; TRBD2 might be the D (6 bases). The CDR3 is 14 amino acids. CDR1 is MNHEY, CDR2 SMNVEV, per germline (reference sequence). V was cut by 5 bases and J by 3 bases, with 14 bases left in between. Here the CDR3 reads CASSPEGRSYEQYF. DNA for the CDR3: TGTGCCAGCAGTCCGGAGGGCAGAAGCTACGAGCAGTACTTC.

The chain couples TRBV9 to TRBJ1-2; D gene ambiguous. Looked up from germline, CDR1 is SGDLS and CDR2 is YYNGEE. With 0 bases removed from V and 4 bases from J, the gap between germline ends came to 10 bases. This CDR3 is built from 14 residues. CDR3 nucleotide sequence: TGTGCCAGCAGCGTAGTGAGTGGCGGCTATGGCTACACCTTC. Its protein product is CASSVVSGGYGYTF.

CDR3 sequence (DNA): TGCGCCAGCAGCCAAGGGAGGGGGACAGGGGGCTACGAGCAGTACTTC. Translating it yields CASSQGRGTGGYEQYF. V usage is TRBV4-1 and J usage is TRBJ2-7, with 11 bases that match TRBD1. V was pared by 1 base and J by 3 bases, with 5 bases of the junction left unmatched. The CDR3 length is 16 residues. Germline lookup yields CDR1 MGHRA and CDR2 YSYEKL.